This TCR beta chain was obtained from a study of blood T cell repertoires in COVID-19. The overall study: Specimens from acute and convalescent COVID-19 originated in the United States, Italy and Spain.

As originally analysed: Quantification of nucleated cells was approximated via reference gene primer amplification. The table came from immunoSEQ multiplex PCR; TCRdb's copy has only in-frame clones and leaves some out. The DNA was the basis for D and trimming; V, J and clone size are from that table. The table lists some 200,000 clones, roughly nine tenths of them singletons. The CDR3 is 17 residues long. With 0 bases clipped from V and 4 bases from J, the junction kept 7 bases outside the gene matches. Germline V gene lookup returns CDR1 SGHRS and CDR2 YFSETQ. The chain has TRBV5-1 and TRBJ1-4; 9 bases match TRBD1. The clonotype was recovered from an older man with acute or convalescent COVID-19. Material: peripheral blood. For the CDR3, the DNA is TGCGCCAGCAGCTTGGATCCGCGGACAGGGGATAATGAAAAACTGTTTTTT. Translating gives CASSLDPRTGDNEKLFF.